Each of the 16 T cell receptor beta chains below was sequenced from the same sample in a study of Ad26.COV2.S vaccination and SARS-CoV-2 variants. The assay was immunoSEQ multiplex PCR, and TCRdb's table has in-frame clones only and misses some. The table records roughly 700,000 clones, roughly nine tenths of them present only once. Treatment indicated: roughly 19 received Ad26.COV2.S at low or high dose, single or two shots; roughly five received placebo; per-sample allocation not given. Sampling was performed 63 days after the first vaccine or placebo injection. This specimen consisted of peripheral blood, obtained in a trial of Ad26.COV2.S vaccine versus placebo. The receptors were sampled from a person aged 18 to 65 who received the Ad26.COV2.S COVID-19 vaccine or a placebo.

J is TRBJ2-1 and V is TRBV5-4; D is perhaps TRBD2 (6 bases). V lost 0 bases, J lost 1 base, and 11 bases lay in between. CDR1 SGHNT and CDR2 YYREEE come from the germline V gene (reference sequence). This CDR3 is 16 amino acids long. The chain's CDR3 is CASSLGGVGSYNEQFF. Here the CDR3 DNA reads TGTGCCAGCAGCTTGGGCGGGGTGGGATCCTACAATGAGCAGTTCTTC.

The J gene is TRBJ1-3, the V gene TRBV18, with TRBD1 matching 7 bases. The CDR3 is 14 residues long. Germline loops: CDR1 KGHSH, CDR2 LQKENI. Losses at the gene ends were 4 bases for V and 4 bases for J; bases not matched to a gene: 4. CDR3 loop: CASSLDRVGNTIYF. CDR3 nucleotide sequence: TGTGCCAGCTCACTCGACAGGGTCGGAAACACCATATATTTT.

The chain employs TRBV9 and TRBJ1-1; no reliable D call. Trimming took off 1 base at V and 0 bases at J, with 7 bases between the two ends. Germline CDR1 is SGDLS and CDR2 is YYNGEE. This CDR3 is 14 amino acids long. CDR3 amino acids: CASSVTVMNTEAFF. The CDR3 nucleotides read TGTGCCAGCAGCGTAACGGTTATGAACACTGAAGCTTTCTTT.

The chain joins TRBV12-3 or TRBV12-4 to TRBJ1-2; perhaps TRBD1 as D (5 bases). The CDR3 extends over 13 amino acids. Trimming pared 1 base from V and 7 bases from J, leaving 10 bases between. The CDR3 loop is CASSLVAGSGYTF. The CDR3 region has the DNA TGTGCCAGCAGTTTAGTGGCAGGGAGTGGCTACACCTTC.

The J gene is TRBJ2-1, the V gene TRBV19, with a weak D call TRBD2 (6 bases). The CDR3 has 15 amino acids. Germline CDR1 is LNHDA and CDR2 is SQIVND (reference sequence). The V end lost 8 bases, the J end lost 12 bases, and 26 bases lay between the germline ends. The CDR3 bases are TGTGCCAGTTGTAACCTAGCGCCCGAGCAAGGTAGGCAGTTCTTC. It codes for CASCNLAPEQGRQFF. The full variable domain, rest sourced from reference TRBV19 and TRBJ2-1, is DGGITQSPKYLFRKEGQNVTLSCEQNLNHDAMYWYRQDPGQGLRLIYYSQIVNDFQKGDIAEGYSVSREKKESFPLTVTSAQKNPTAFYLCASCNLAPEQGRQFFGPGTRLTVL.

This sequence joins TRBV18 and TRBJ1-1, with 7 bases fitting TRBD1. Germline CDR1 and CDR2: KGHSH and LQKENI. There are 15 residues in the CDR3. V shed 1 base, J shed 0 bases, and the junction held 2 bases outside the gene matches. CDR3 DNA: TGTGCCAGCTCACCACGGGACAGCATGAACACTGAAGCTTTCTTT. This gives the protein CASSPRDSMNTEAFF.

Points on this clone: The same CDR3 arises from other DNA sequences in this sample as well. The CDR3 region is CASSPGGTEAFF. The CDR3 DNA reads as TGTGCCAGCAGCCCAGGTGGTACTGAAGCTTTCTTT. The V gene is TRBV7-9, the J gene TRBJ1-1; D is uncertain. V was clipped by 5 bases and J by 5 bases, with 9 bases between them. The germline V gene encodes CDR1 SEHNR and CDR2 FQNEAQ (reference sequence). The CDR3 length is 12 residues.

The chain employs TRBV2 and TRBJ2-2, with 11 positions matching TRBD2. Unmatched junction bases numbered 4, after V lost 6 bases and J lost 4 bases. In germline, CDR1 is SNHLY, CDR2 FYNNEI. The length of the CDR3 is 15 residues. The CDR3 DNA sequence: TGTGCCAGCAGGGCTAGCGGGGGGCCCACCGGGGAGCTGTTTTTT. As protein: CASRASGGPTGELFF.

The V and J genes are TRBV18 and TRBJ1-5, with D perhaps matching TRBD1 (5 bases). This CDR3 is 18 amino acids long. The V and J ends lost 5 bases and 0 bases respectively, with 20 bases between them. Germline CDR1 reads KGHSH; CDR2 reads LQKENI. CDR3 region: CASSRMGGMGDSNQPQHF. The CDR3 DNA sequence: TGTGCCAGCTCAAGGATGGGGGGAATGGGGGATAGCAATCAGCCCCAGCATTTT.

J is TRBJ1-1 and V is TRBV6-2 or TRBV6-3; D is unclear. Between the trimmed V and J ends, which lost 4 bases and 0 bases, there was a span of 3 bases. The CDR3 runs to 12 residues. Germline V gene sequence: CDR1 MNHEY, CDR2 SVGEGT. This CDR3 is CASSLMNTEAFF. The CDR3 DNA follows: TGTGCCAGCAGTTTAATGAACACTGAAGCTTTCTTT.

This clone was detected once. The CDR3 loop is CASSTLPSYEQYF. The DNA for the CDR3 is TGTGCCAGCTCAACACTTCCCTCCTACGAGCAGTACTTC. The chain employs TRBV18 and TRBJ2-7, with no clear D. Trimming removed 5 bases from V and 0 bases from J, with 8 bases in between. The CDR3 covers 13 residues. Germline V lookup: CDR1 KGHSH, CDR2 LQKENI.

The gene calls are TRBV2 and TRBJ2-7; a weak D match, TRBD1 (5 bases). V was trimmed by 6 bases and J by 0 bases, leaving 12 bases between them. This CDR3 has 14 residues. Germline values: CDR1 SNHLY, CDR2 FYNNEI. DNA of the CDR3: TGTGCCAGCAGCGTGCAGGGCCCCTCCTACGAGCAGTACTTC. Residues: CASSVQGPSYEQYF.

The chain couples TRBV30 to TRBJ2-5, with D maybe TRBD1 (6 bases). This CDR3 region has 15 residues. The V end was cut by 0 bases, the J end by 5 bases, with 16 bases between. CDR1 GTSNPN and CDR2 SVGIG come from the germline V gene (reference sequence). The CDR3 DNA reads as TGTGCCTGGAGTGTCGACACAACCCAGGGGGAGACCCAGTACTTC. Protein product: CAWSVDTTQGETQYF.

The J gene is TRBJ2-7, the V gene TRBV2, with D uncertain. Trimming left V 2 bases short and J 5 bases short, with 7 bases between. Germline values: CDR1 SNHLY, CDR2 FYNNEI. The CDR3 spans 12 residues. The CDR3 bases are TGTGCCAGCAGTGAAACCCCGAACGAGCAGTACTTC. Encoded protein: CASSETPNEQYF.

V is TRBV7-8 and J is TRBJ1-5; 8 nucleotides line up with TRBD1. J gave up 9 bases and V 5 bases, and 9 bases lay outside the gene matches. The germline V gene has CDR1 SGHVS and CDR2 FQNEAQ. The CDR3 spans 14 residues. The CDR3 DNA follows: TGTGCCAGCAGCCGAGACAGGGGACAAAGGCCCCAGCATTTT. Protein sequence: CASSRDRGQRPQHF.

The table lists this clone with a few counts. The chain is built from TRBV7-9 and TRBJ1-5; D perhaps matches TRBD1 (5 bases). The V gene's germline CDR1 is SEHNR and CDR2 FQNEAQ (reference sequence). The V gene lost 1 base and the J gene lost 3 bases, with 16 bases spanning the gap. CDR3 length equals 17 residues. The CDR3: CASSLGPGRGDNQPQHF. DNA for the CDR3: TGTGCCAGCAGCTTAGGACCGGGGAGAGGGGACAATCAGCCCCAGCATTTT.